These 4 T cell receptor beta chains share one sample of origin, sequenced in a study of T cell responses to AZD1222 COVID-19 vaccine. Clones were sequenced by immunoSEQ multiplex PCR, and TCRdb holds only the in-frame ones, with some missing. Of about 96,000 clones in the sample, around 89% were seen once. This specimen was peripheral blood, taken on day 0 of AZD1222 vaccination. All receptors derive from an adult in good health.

CDR3 DNA sequence: TGTGCCAGCAGCTTGCGGGTACGTGGTAACTATGGCTACACCTTC. Its translation: CASSLRVRGNYGYTF. The rearrangement uses TRBV5-5 and TRBJ1-2; no firm D call. The CDR3 spans 15 residues. Germline V gene sequence: CDR1 SGHKS, CDR2 YYEKEE (reference sequence). The V and J ends lost 1 base and 1 base respectively, with 11 bases between them.

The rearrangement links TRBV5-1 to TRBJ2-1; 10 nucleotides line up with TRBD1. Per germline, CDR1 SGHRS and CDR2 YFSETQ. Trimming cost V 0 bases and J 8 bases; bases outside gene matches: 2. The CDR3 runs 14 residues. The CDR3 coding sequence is TGCGCCAGCAGCTTGGGGACAGGGGGTTATGAGCAGTTCTTC. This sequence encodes CASSLGTGGYEQFF.

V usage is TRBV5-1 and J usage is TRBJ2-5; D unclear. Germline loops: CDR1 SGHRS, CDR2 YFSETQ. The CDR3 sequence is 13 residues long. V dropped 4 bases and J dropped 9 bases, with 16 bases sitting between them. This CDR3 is CASSPRGVAAQYF. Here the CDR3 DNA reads TGCGCCAGCAGCCCCCGTGGCGTTGCGGCCCAGTACTTC.

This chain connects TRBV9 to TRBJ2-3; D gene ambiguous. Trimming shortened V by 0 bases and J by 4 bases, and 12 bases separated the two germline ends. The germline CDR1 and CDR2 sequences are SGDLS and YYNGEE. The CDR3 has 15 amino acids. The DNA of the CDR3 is TGTGCCAGCAGCGTAGAAATTGGGGTTCCAGATACGCAGTATTTT. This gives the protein CASSVEIGVPDTQYF.